Listed below are T cell receptor beta chains from one sample, sequenced in a study of Graves' ophthalmopathy and Graves' hyperthyroidism. TCRdb re-derived calls from the multiplex PCR reads in MiXCR, one entry per CDR3 protein. The sample records some 750,000 distinct CDR3 sequences, 40% being singletons. The sample consisted of peripheral blood. Receptors originate from an adult man with Graves' ophthalmopathy. The CDR3 runs from the conserved cysteine through the conserved F or W. Each record gives: V gene, clone size, J gene, D gene, CDR3 protein, CDR3 DNA. A D gene is named only where the DNA matches it firmly. Clone sizes are given selectively: once, few, many, or a class where the clone is expanded.

TRBV24-1	.	TRBJ1-5	.	CASSLRGAQQPQHF	TGTGCCAGCAGTTTAAGGGGGGCACAACAGCCCCAGCATTTT
TRBV25-1	.	TRBJ1-1	.	CASSYSREPRNEAFF	TGTGCCAGCAGTTACTCGAGGGAACCAAGAAACGAAGCTTTCTTT
TRBV27	.	TRBJ1-2	.	CASSLQHGTFGGDYGYTF	TGTGCCAGCAGTCTCCAACACGGGACATTTGGGGGAGACTATGGCTACACCTTC
TRBV4-1	.	TRBJ1-3	.	CASSQENRVTGNTIYF	TGCGCCAGCAGCCAAGAAAACAGGGTAACAGGAAACACCATATATTTT
TRBV11-2	.	TRBJ1-2	.	CASSGPGLSYGYTF	TGTGCCAGCAGCGGTCCGGGACTGAGCTATGGCTACACCTTC
TRBV7-6	many	TRBJ2-7	.	CASSLSGRFDEQYF	TGTGCCAGCAGCTTATCGGGGAGGTTCGACGAGCAGTACTTC
TRBV29-1	.	TRBJ2-3	.	CSVESVEASSTDTQYF	TGCAGCGTTGAATCTGTAGAGGCCAGTTCGACAGATACGCAGTATTTT
TRBV7-9	few	TRBJ2-2	TRBD1	CASSSRTGVPTGELFF	TGTGCCAGCAGCTCCCGGACAGGGGTTCCCACCGGGGAGCTGTTTTTT
TRBV10-3	.	TRBJ1-6	TRBD1	CAISDPTKDRASSYNSPLHF	TGTGCCATCTCGGACCCAACGAAGGACAGGGCGAGCTCCTATAATTCACCCCTCCACTTT
TRBV5-4	.	TRBJ2-7	.	CASSLAGVTTYEQYF	TGTGCCAGCAGCTTGGCCGGGGTGACGACCTACGAGCAGTACTTC
TRBV25-1	.	TRBJ2-7	TRBD2	CASSAELGGEGYEQYF	TGTGCCAGCAGTGCTGAGCTTGGAGGGGAGGGGTACGAGCAGTACTTC
TRBV2	few	TRBJ2-7	.	CASTRVGRGAYEQYF	TGTGCCAGTACGAGAGTCGGGCGGGGTGCCTACGAGCAGTACTTC
TRBV2	few	TRBJ1-5	TRBD1	CASRAGTGVQPQHF	TGTGCCAGCAGGGCCGGGACAGGGGTTCAGCCCCAGCATTTT
TRBV4-3	few	TRBJ1-1	TRBD1	CASSLRQGVEAFF	TGCGCCAGCAGCCTTCGACAGGGGGTTGAAGCTTTCTTT
TRBV20-1	.	TRBJ1-1	TRBD1	CSARRQGSEAFF	TGCAGTGCTCGACGACAGGGATCTGAAGCTTTCTTT
TRBV29-1	.	TRBJ1-6	.	CSVERRNSPLHF	TGCAGCGTTGAAAGGCGAAATTCACCCCTCCACTTT
TRBV20-1	few	TRBJ1-5	.	CSASPRGKFDQPQHF	TGCAGTGCTAGTCCCCGCGGCAAGTTCGATCAGCCCCAGCATTTT
TRBV10-2	.	TRBJ2-5	.	CASSEARVQETQYF	TGCGCCAGCAGTGAGGCCAGGGTCCAAGAGACCCAGTACTTC
TRBV24-1	.	TRBJ1-1	.	CATSDPGTSNTEAFF	TGTGCCACCAGTGACCCAGGGACTTCGAACACTGAAGCTTTCTTT
TRBV11-2	.	TRBJ2-7	.	CASSLGYRVYDYEQYF	TGTGCCAGCAGCTTGGGTTACAGGGTTTATGACTACGAGCAGTACTTC
TRBV7-9	few	TRBJ2-7	.	CASSQDSRGSYEQYF	TGCGCCAGCAGCCAAGATTCAAGGGGGTCCTACGAGCAGTACTTC
TRBV14	.	TRBJ1-1	TRBD1	CASSSPGQGKAEAFF	TGTGCCAGCAGTTCTCCGGGACAGGGTAAGGCTGAAGCTTTCTTT
TRBV19	few	TRBJ2-5	TRBD2	CASSPTSGGRETQYF	TGTGCCAGTAGTCCGACTAGCGGGGGCCGGGAGACCCAGTACTTC
TRBV2	many	TRBJ2-1	.	CASSLMNEQFF	TGTGCCAGCTCATTGATGAATGAGCAGTTCTTC
TRBV20-1	.	TRBJ2-7	.	CSARSGNEQYF	TGCAGTGCTAGATCAGGGAACGAGCAGTACTTC
TRBV7-8	.	TRBJ2-5	TRBD2	CASSVYRGGQETQYF	TGTGCCAGCAGCGTCTATCGGGGGGGCCAAGAGACCCAGTACTTC